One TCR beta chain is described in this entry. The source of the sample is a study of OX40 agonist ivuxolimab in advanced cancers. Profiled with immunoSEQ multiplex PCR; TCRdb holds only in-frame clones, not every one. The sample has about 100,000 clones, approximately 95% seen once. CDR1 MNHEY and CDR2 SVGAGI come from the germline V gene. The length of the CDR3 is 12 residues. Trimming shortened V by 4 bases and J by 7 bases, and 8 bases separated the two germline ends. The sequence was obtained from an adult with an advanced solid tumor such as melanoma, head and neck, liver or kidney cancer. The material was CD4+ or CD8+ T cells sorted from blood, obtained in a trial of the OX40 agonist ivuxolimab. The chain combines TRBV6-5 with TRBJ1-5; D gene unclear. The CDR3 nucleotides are TGTGCCAGCAGTTTTGCGGGCCAGCCCCAGCATTTT. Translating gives CASSFAGQPQHF.